Listed below are T cell receptor beta chains from one sample, sequenced in a study of T cells in Graves' hyperthyroidism and ophthalmopathy. TCRdb processed the multiplex PCR reads anew with MiXCR; each CDR3 protein has one entry. The data contain hundreds of thousands of distinct CDR3 sequences, about 14% of them seen just once; the ten biggest clones take up about 4.5%. Source material: blood. The receptors derive from a woman aged 40 to 55 with Graves' ophthalmopathy. Each CDR3 is given without its conserved first and last residue. Each record gives: V gene, D gene, J gene, CDR3 protein. The D gene is left open where the match is weak.

V gene: TRBV19
D gene: TRBD1
J gene: TRBJ2-7
CDR3 protein: ASSMGQETYEQY

V gene: TRBV18
D gene: .
J gene: TRBJ1-1
CDR3 protein: ASSPPRTVPEAF

V gene: TRBV11-2
D gene: .
J gene: TRBJ2-7
CDR3 protein: ASSLVSRVRTYEQY

V gene: TRBV28
D gene: TRBD1
J gene: TRBJ1-1
CDR3 protein: ASSHTSGQGAF

V gene: TRBV25-1
D gene: .
J gene: TRBJ2-2
CDR3 protein: ASRRQGGRGELF

V gene: TRBV29-1
D gene: .
J gene: TRBJ2-5
CDR3 protein: SVGFGETQY

V gene: TRBV30
D gene: TRBD2
J gene: TRBJ2-5
CDR3 protein: AWSWGGGPPQETQY

V gene: TRBV30
D gene: .
J gene: TRBJ2-7
CDR3 protein: AWSGQRPLPYEQY

V gene: TRBV7-9
D gene: TRBD1
J gene: TRBJ2-3
CDR3 protein: ASNARGQSTDTQY

V gene: TRBV15
D gene: TRBD1
J gene: TRBJ2-7
CDR3 protein: ATSIGQGVGEQY